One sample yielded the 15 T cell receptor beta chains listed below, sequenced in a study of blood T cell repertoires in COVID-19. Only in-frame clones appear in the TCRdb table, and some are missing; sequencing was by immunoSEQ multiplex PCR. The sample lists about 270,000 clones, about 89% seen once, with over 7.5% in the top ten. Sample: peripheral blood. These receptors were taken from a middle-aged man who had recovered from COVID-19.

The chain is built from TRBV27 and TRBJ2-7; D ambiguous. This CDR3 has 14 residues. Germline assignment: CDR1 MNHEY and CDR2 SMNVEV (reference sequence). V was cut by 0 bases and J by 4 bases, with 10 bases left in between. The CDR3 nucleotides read TGTGCCAGCAGTTTATCCGCGACATGGTACGAGCAGTACTTC. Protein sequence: CASSLSATWYEQYF.

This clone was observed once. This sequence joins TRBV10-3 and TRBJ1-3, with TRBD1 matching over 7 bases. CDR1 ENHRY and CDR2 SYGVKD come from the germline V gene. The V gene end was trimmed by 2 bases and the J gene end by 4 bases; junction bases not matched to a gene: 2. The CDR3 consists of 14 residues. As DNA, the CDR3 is TGTGCCATCAGTGAGGACAGGGTGGGAAACACCATATATTTT. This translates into CAISEDRVGNTIYF.

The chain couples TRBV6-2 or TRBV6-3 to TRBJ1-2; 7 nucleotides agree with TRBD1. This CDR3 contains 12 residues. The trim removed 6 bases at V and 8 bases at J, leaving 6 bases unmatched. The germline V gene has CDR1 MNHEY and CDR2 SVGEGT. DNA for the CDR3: TGTGCCAGCAGCTCGGGACAGCTAGGCTACACCTTC. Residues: CASSSGQLGYTF.

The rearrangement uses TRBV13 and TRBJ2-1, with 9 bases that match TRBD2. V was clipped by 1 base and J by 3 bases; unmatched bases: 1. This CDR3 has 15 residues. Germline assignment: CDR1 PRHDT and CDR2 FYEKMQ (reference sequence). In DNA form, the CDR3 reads TGTGCCAGCAGCTTAGTAGCGGGAGTCTACAATGAGCAGTTCTTC. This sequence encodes CASSLVAGVYNEQFF.

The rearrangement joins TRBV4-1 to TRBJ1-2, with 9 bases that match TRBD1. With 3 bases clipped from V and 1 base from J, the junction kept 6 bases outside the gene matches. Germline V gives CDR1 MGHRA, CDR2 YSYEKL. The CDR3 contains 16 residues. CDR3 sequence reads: CASSHRTGEGNYGYTF. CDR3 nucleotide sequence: TGCGCCAGCAGCCACCGGACAGGGGAGGGTAACTATGGCTACACCTTC.

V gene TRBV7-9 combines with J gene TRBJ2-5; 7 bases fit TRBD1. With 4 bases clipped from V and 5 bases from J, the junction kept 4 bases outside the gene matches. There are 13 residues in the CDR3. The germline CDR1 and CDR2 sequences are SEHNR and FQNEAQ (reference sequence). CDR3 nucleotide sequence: TGTGCCAGCAGCTCACAGGGACAGGAGACCCAGTACTTC. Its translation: CASSSQGQETQYF.

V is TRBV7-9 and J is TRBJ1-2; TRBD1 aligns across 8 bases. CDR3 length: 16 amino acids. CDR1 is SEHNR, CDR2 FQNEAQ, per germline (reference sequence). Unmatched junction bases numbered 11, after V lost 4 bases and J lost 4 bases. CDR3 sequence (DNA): TGTGCCAGCAGCTCTGCCTCGGGACAGGCGACCTATGGCTACACCTTC. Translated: CASSSASGQATYGYTF.

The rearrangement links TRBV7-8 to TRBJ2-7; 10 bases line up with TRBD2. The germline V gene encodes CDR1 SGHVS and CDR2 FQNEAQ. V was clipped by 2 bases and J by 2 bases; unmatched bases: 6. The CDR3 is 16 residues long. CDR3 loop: CASSLRTSGPTYEQYF. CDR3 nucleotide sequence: TGTGCCAGCAGCTTACGGACTAGCGGTCCTACCTACGAGCAGTACTTC.

The CDR3 spells CATSPGGGLLHYNEQFF. CDR3 sequence (DNA): TGTGCCACATCGCCTGGGGGGGGGCTCCTCCATTACAATGAGCAGTTCTTC. This chain links TRBV19 with TRBJ2-1; tentatively, D is TRBD2 (7 bases). Between the trimmed V and J ends, which lost 10 bases and 4 bases, there was a span of 26 bases. The CDR3 is 17 amino acids. CDR1 is LNHDA and CDR2 is SQIVND in the germline V gene (reference sequence).

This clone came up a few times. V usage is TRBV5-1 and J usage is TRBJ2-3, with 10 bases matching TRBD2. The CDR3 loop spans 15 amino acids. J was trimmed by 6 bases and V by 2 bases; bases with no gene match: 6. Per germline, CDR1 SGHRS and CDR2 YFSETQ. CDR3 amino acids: CASSFETSGLDTQYF. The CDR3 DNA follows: TGCGCCAGCAGCTTCGAGACTAGCGGGTTGGATACGCAGTATTTT. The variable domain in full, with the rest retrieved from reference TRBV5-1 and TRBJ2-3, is KAGVTQTPRYLIKTRGQQVTLSCSPISGHRSVSWYQQTPGQGLQFLFEYFSETQRNKGNFPGRFSGRQFSNSRSEMNVSTLELGDSALYLCASSFETSGLDTQYFGPGTRLTVL.

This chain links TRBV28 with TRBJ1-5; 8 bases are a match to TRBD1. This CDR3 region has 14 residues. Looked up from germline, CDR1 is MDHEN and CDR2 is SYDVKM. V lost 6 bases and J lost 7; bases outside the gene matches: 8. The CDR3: CASSRDRGGQPQHF. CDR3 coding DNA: TGTGCCAGCAGCCGAGACAGGGGAGGACAGCCCCAGCATTTT.

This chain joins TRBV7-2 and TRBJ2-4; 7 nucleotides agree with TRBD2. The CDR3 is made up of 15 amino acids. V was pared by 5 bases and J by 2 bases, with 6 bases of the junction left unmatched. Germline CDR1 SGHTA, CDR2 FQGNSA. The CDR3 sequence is CASSPPGLTKNIQYF. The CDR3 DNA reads TGTGCCAGCAGCCCACCGGGACTAACCAAAAACATTCAGTACTTC.

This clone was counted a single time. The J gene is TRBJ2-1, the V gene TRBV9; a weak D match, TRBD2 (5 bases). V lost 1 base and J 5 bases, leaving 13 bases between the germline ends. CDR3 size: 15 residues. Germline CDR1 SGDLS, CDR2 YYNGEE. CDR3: CASSVKTRGDNEQFF. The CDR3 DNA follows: TGTGCCAGCAGCGTAAAAACTAGAGGCGACAATGAGCAGTTCTTC.

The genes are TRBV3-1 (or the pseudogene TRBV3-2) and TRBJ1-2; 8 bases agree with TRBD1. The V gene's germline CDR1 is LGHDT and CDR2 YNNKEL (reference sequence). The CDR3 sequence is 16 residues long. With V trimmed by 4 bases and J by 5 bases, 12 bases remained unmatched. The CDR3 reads CASSPHRDRKEYGYTF. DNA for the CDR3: TGTGCCAGCAGCCCGCACCGGGACAGGAAGGAGTATGGCTACACCTTC.

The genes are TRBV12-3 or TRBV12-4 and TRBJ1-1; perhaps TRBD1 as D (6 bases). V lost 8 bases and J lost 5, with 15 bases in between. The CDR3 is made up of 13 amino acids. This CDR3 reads CASGRSRGTEAFF. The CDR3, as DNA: TGTGCCAGCGGCCGCTCCAGGGGTACTGAAGCTTTCTTT.